Following are 18 T cell receptor beta chains from one sample sequenced in a study of T cell responses to AZD1222 COVID-19 vaccine. Sequencing used immunoSEQ multiplex PCR; TCRdb keeps in-frame clones, though not all of them. In the table there are about 140,000 clones, 80% to 95% of which are singletons. This material consisted of peripheral blood, taken 28 days after the second AZD1222 dose. The receptors shown here come from an adult who received the AZD1222 COVID-19 vaccine.

J is TRBJ2-7 and V is TRBV28; the D is unclear. Trimming left V 4 bases short and J 2 bases short, with 15 bases between. This CDR3 is 15 amino acids long. The germline CDR1 and CDR2 sequences are MDHEN and SYDVKM. The CDR3, as DNA: TGTGCCAGCAGTTCGGCGGCGAGCTTCACCTACGAGCAGTACTTC. This codes for CASSSAASFTYEQYF.

The chain joins TRBV7-2 to TRBJ1-1; no clear D. Germline assignment: CDR1 SGHTA and CDR2 FQGNSA. The CDR3 has 13 residues. The V and J ends lost 5 bases and 1 base respectively, with 8 bases between them. CDR3 region: CASSHNPNTEAFF. CDR3 sequence (DNA): TGTGCCAGCAGCCACAACCCGAACACTGAAGCTTTCTTT.

The chain employs TRBV10-2 and TRBJ2-6; perhaps TRBD1 as D (5 bases). Germline CDR1 reads WSHSY; CDR2 reads SAAADI. Trimming shortened V by 2 bases and J by 0 bases, and 11 bases separated the two germline ends. CDR3 length: 17 residues. The CDR3 DNA reads TGCGCCAGCAGTGAGCAGGGATCCTTCTCTGGGGCCAACGTCCTGACTTTC. Translation: CASSEQGSFSGANVLTF.

The genes are TRBV5-4 and TRBJ1-2; no definite D call. From germline, CDR1 is SGHNT and CDR2 YYREEE (reference sequence). Trimming left V 0 bases short and J 2 bases short, with 8 bases between. The CDR3 consists of 14 residues. For the CDR3, the DNA is TGTGCCAGCAGCTTGGACTATTCAAACTATGGCTACACCTTC. This gives the protein CASSLDYSNYGYTF. The entire variable domain, with the rest obtained from reference TRBV5-4 and TRBJ1-2, is as follows: ETGVTQSPTHLIKTRGQQVTLRCSSQSGHNTVSWYQQALGQGPQFIFQYYREEENGRGNFPPRFSGLQFPNYSSELNVNALELDDSALYLCASSLDYSNYGYTFGSGTRLTVV.

The chain couples TRBV6-2 or TRBV6-3 to TRBJ1-1, with TRBD1 matching 7 bases. J lost 1 base, V lost 6 bases, and 8 bases had no gene match. The germline CDR1 and CDR2 sequences are MNHEY and SVGEGT. The CDR3 extends over 15 amino acids. The CDR3 loop reads CASSQRRGGNTEAFF. The CDR3 DNA reads as TGTGCCAGCAGCCAACGCAGGGGGGGGAACACTGAAGCTTTCTTT.

J is TRBJ1-1 and V is TRBV19, with D perhaps matching TRBD1 (6 bases). This CDR3 is 15 amino acids long. Trimming removed 6 bases from V and 4 bases from J, with 18 bases in between. CDR1 and CDR2 from the germline V gene are LNHDA and SQIVND (reference sequence). In DNA, the CDR3 is TGTGCCAGTAGGATTGACAGGAGATCAGGCACTGAAGCTTTCTTT. This translates into CASRIDRRSGTEAFF.

This rearrangement joins TRBV27 to TRBJ2-1, with 14 bases matching TRBD2. CDR3 size: 17 residues. Trimming at V came to 2 bases and at J to 9 bases, leaving 9 bases not matched to a gene. Germline-derived CDR1 and CDR2 are MNHEY and SMNVEV (reference sequence). The CDR3 loop reads CASSLGSGTSGSTEQFF. The CDR3 DNA reads TGTGCCAGCAGTTTAGGGTCCGGGACTAGCGGGAGTACTGAGCAGTTCTTC.

Comments on this clone: One end of the junction fails to match germline, which may point to a read error. The sample holds other DNA sequences that translate to the same CDR3. V gene TRBV2 combines with J gene TRBJ2-2, with 7 bases lining up with TRBD1. The CDR3 is made up of 15 amino acids. Germline-derived CDR1 and CDR2 are SNHLY and FYNNEI. The CDR3 spells CASTYRTGDTGELFF. CDR3 nucleotide sequence: TGTGCAAGCACATATCGGACAGGTGACACCGGGGAGCTGTTTTTT.

This chain joins TRBV28 and TRBJ1-6; D remains ambiguous. This CDR3 contains 18 residues. V was cut by 3 bases and J by 5 bases, with 20 bases left in between. The V gene's germline CDR1 is MDHEN and CDR2 SYDVKM. The CDR3 here is CASSFSASSNSDNSPLHF. In nucleotides, the CDR3 is TGTGCCAGCAGTTTTTCCGCGTCCTCCAACTCTGATAATTCACCCCTCCACTTT.

CDR3 sequence reads: CASSRTPRDTEAFF. As DNA, the CDR3 is TGTGCCAGCAGCCGGACCCCAAGGGACACTGAAGCTTTCTTT. V usage is TRBV7-2 and J usage is TRBJ1-1; unclear D gene. The CDR3 covers 14 residues. Trimming took off 5 bases at V and 3 bases at J, with 13 bases between the two ends. The V gene's germline CDR1 is SGHTA and CDR2 FQGNSA.

The chain couples TRBV12-5 to TRBJ2-3; no clear D. V lost 7 bases, J lost 1 base, and 9 bases lay in between. Germline CDR1 LGHNT, CDR2 FRNRAP. This CDR3 has 13 amino acids. CDR3 residues: CASANLGTDTQYF. As DNA, the CDR3 is TGTGCTAGTGCCAACCTAGGCACAGATACGCAGTATTTT.

The gene calls are TRBV5-1 and TRBJ1-1, with TRBD1 identical over 7 bases. The CDR3 has 15 residues. Germline-derived CDR1 and CDR2 are SGHRS and YFSETQ. V was clipped by 0 bases and J by 5 bases; unmatched bases: 7. The CDR3 reads CASSLDAGGGTEAFF. CDR3 bases: TGCGCCAGCAGCTTGGACGCAGGGGGAGGTACTGAAGCTTTCTTT.

V usage is TRBV10-3 and J usage is TRBJ1-1, with no clear D. V lost 0 bases, J lost 8 bases, and 7 bases lay in between. In germline, CDR1 is ENHRY, CDR2 SYGVKD. The CDR3 is 12 amino acids. CDR3 nucleotide sequence: TGTGCCATCAGTGAGTCGTGGGAAGAAGCTTTCTTT. It translates to CAISESWEEAFF.

The V call is TRBV7-2, the J call TRBJ2-1; D gene uncertain. Trimming removed 5 bases from V and 5 bases from J, with 10 bases in between. From germline, CDR1 is SGHTA and CDR2 FQGNSA. CDR3 length: 13 residues. CDR3 nucleotides: TGTGCCAGCAGCCTTAGATCAAACAATGAGCAGTTCTTC. This encodes CASSLRSNNEQFF.

The chain has TRBV11-1 and TRBJ1-4, with 10 nucleotides matching TRBD1. The junction had 4 bases not matched to a gene; V was cut back by 5 bases and J by 4 bases. The germline gives CDR1 SGHAT, CDR2 FQDESV (reference sequence). The CDR3 is 15 amino acids. In DNA form, the CDR3 reads TGTGCCAGCAGCAGCGGACAGGGGGATAATGAAAAACTGTTTTTT. Amino acids: CASSSGQGDNEKLFF.

The chain combines TRBV19 with TRBJ2-3; unclear D gene. The V end lost 3 bases, the J end lost 1 base, and 11 bases lay between the germline ends. The CDR3 sequence is 15 residues long. Germline V gene sequence: CDR1 LNHDA, CDR2 SQIVND (reference sequence). CDR3 nucleotide sequence: TGTGCCAGTAGTATGCGTCTATCCCGCACAGATACGCAGTATTTT. Translated, it gives CASSMRLSRTDTQYF. The full variable domain, rest sourced from reference TRBV19 and TRBJ2-3, is DGGITQSPKYLFRKEGQNVTLSCEQNLNHDAMYWYRQDPGQGLRLIYYSQIVNDFQKGDIAEGYSVSREKKESFPLTVTSAQKNPTAFYLCASSMRLSRTDTQYFGPGTRLTVL.

The rearrangement joins TRBV3-1 (or the pseudogene TRBV3-2) to TRBJ2-7; D unresolved. Deletions cut 4 bases from V and 3 bases from J, with 25 bases between. The germline gives CDR1 LGHDT, CDR2 YNNKEL (reference sequence). The CDR3 is 18 residues long. CDR3 sequence: CASSPQPPESAFRYEQYF. The DNA of the CDR3 is TGTGCCAGCAGCCCCCAACCACCGGAGAGCGCGTTTCGCTACGAGCAGTACTTC.

In its sample, this clone was seen once. V and J are TRBV2 and TRBJ1-3; 7 bases fit TRBD1. This CDR3 has 15 amino acids. V lost 1 base, J lost 1 base, and 1 base stayed unmatched. Looked up from germline, CDR1 is SNHLY and CDR2 is FYNNEI. CDR3 sequence (DNA): TGTGCCAGCAGTGAAGTGACAGGGTCTGGAAACACCATATATTTT. Translating gives CASSEVTGSGNTIYF.